This TCR beta chain was found in a study of T and B cells in COVID-19 patients. Study details: Blood was sampled from COVID-19 patients who were either actively infected or recovered. Study-wide findings and caveats: Early severe-case samples and blood from mildly ill patients during symptoms were in short supply. Patients with COVID-19 reportedly showed strongly skewed T cell receptor beta variable and joining gene usage. CD4+, regulatory T cell, CD8+ and sorted SARS-CoV-2-responsive or tetramer+ T cells were not yet sequenced.

The CDR3 covers 13 residues. The V gene end was trimmed by 4 bases and the J gene end by 2 bases; junction bases not matched to a gene: 1. Blood genomic DNA input for TRB amplification was about 240-550 ng. Of note for this clonotype: What it binds is unknown.

TRB rearrangements were amplified by multiplex PCR with BIOMED2 TRB-A/B primers. TCRdb redid the calling of the multiplex PCR reads with MiXCR, one entry per CDR3 protein. The sample has approximately 17,000 distinct CDR3 sequences, 25% to 35% seen once; the top ten hold less than 4.5%. The sequencing input was blood. The chain has TRBV12-3 or TRBV12-4 and TRBJ2-7; 8 nucleotides match TRBD2. This receptor was taken from a human donor who had recovered from COVID-19. DNA for the CDR3: TGTGCCAGCAGTTCGGGGGGGCCCTACGAGCAGTACTTC. It is translated as CASSSGGPYEQYF.